This T cell receptor (beta chain) was sequenced in a study of blood T cell repertoires in COVID-19. Study overall: The study drew acute and convalescent COVID-19 samples from the United States, Italy and Spain. Nucleic acid was either cDNA or gDNA, and it came from T cells, B-cell-depleted T cells, or PBMCs.

Authors' analysis steps: The authors estimated nucleated cell counts from reference gene primer amplification. The assay was immunoSEQ multiplex PCR, and TCRdb's table has in-frame clones only and misses some. V and J calls and clone size are given by that table; D and trimming were obtained from the DNA. The table lists about 73,000 clones, roughly four fifths of them singletons. This receptor was taken from a human donor in a cohort sampled during active COVID-19. Sequencing was performed on peripheral blood.

The CDR3 sequence is CASSLFDEQYF. The CDR3, as DNA: TGTGCCAGCAGCTTATTCGACGAGCAGTACTTC. The chain couples TRBV7-9 to TRBJ2-7; D is unclear. The germline V gene has CDR1 SEHNR and CDR2 FQNEAQ (reference sequence). Trimming left V 2 bases short and J 5 bases short, with 4 bases between. This CDR3 is built from 11 residues.